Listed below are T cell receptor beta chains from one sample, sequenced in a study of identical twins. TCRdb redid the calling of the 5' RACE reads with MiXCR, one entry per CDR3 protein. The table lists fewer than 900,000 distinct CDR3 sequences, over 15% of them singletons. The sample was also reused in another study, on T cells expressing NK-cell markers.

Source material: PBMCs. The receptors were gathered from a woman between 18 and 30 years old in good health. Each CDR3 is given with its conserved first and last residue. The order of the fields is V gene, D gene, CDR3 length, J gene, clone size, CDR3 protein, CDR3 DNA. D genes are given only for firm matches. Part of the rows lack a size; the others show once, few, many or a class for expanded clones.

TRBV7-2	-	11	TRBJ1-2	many	CASGGFYGYTF	TGTGCCAGCGGAGGTTTCTATGGCTACACCTTC
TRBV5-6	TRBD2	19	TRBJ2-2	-	CASSLGVRGLAGPTGELFF	TGTGCCAGCAGCTTAGGCGTTAGGGGACTAGCGGGACCCACCGGGGAGCTGTTTTTT
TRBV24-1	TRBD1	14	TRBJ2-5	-	CATSDPTGSETQYF	TGTGCCACCAGTGACCCGACAGGGTCTGAGACCCAGTACTTC
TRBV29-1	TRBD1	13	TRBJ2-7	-	CSANDRAAHEQYF	TGCAGCGCTAACGACAGGGCCGCACACGAGCAGTACTTC
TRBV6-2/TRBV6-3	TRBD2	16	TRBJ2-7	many	CASSWGLAGGFYEQYF	TGTGCCAGCAGCTGGGGACTAGCGGGAGGATTTTACGAGCAGTACTTC
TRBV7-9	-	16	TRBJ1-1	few	CASSLAPRALTTEAFF	TGTGCCAGCAGCTTAGCCCCCAGGGCGCTCACCACTGAAGCTTTCTTT
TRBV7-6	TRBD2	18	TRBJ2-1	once	CASSLTHPSGSSYNEQFF	TGTGCCAGCAGCTTAACCCACCCTAGCGGTAGCTCCTACAATGAGCAGTTCTTC
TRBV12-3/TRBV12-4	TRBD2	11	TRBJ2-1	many	CASSVRLALFF	TGTGCCAGCAGTGTTCGACTAGCGCTGTTCTTC
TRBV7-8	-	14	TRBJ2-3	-	CASSLDLKTDTQYF	TGTGCCAGCAGCCTAGACCTGAAGACAGATACGCAGTATTTT
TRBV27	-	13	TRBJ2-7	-	CASSFSTTYEQYF	TGTGCCAGCAGTTTCTCCACTACCTACGAGCAGTACTTC
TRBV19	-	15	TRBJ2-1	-	CASSPFHSIYNEQFF	TGTGCCAGTAGTCCCTTCCATAGTATCTACAATGAGCAGTTCTTC
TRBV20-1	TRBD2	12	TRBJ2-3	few	CSAVTSSDTQYF	TGCAGTGCTGTGACTAGCTCGGATACGCAGTATTTT
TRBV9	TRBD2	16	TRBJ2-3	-	CASSAPRGRGTDTQYF	TGTGCCAGCAGCGCCCCTCGGGGGAGGGGCACAGATACGCAGTATTTT
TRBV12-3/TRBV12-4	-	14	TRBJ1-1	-	CASSFRHANTEAFF	TGTGCCAGCAGTTTTCGACACGCGAACACTGAAGCTTTCTTT
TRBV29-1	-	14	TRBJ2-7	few	CSVDEGEGVGEQYF	TGCAGCGTTGACGAGGGTGAGGGGGTAGGTGAGCAGTACTTC
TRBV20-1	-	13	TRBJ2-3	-	CSASSLWGDTQYF	TGCAGTGCTAGCTCCCTTTGGGGAGATACGCAGTATTTT
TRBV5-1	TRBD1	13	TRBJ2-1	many	CASSLGGENEQFF	TGCGCCAGCAGCTTAGGGGGCGAAAATGAGCAGTTCTTC
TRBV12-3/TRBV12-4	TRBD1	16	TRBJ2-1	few	CASSKGAGGNGNEQFF	TGTGCCAGCAGCAAAGGGGCAGGGGGAAACGGCAATGAGCAGTTCTTC
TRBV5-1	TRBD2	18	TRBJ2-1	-	CASSWSSGRSISYNEQFF	TGCGCCAGCAGCTGGTCTAGCGGGAGATCAATCTCCTACAATGAGCAGTTCTTC
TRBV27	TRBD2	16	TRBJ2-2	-	CASSPIASGNTGELFF	TGTGCCAGCAGTCCCATTGCTAGCGGGAACACCGGGGAGCTGTTTTTT
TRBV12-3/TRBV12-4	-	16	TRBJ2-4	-	CASSLFPSIGENIQYF	TGTGCCAGCAGTTTATTCCCCTCTATTGGGGAAAACATTCAGTACTTC
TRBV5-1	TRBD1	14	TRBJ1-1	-	CASSSPTGGTEAFF	TGCGCCAGCAGCTCGCCGACAGGGGGGACTGAAGCTTTCTTT
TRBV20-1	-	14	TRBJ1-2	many	CSAILDARFYGYTF	TGCAGTGCCATACTGGATGCCCGCTTCTATGGCTACACCTTC
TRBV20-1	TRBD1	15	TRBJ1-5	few	CSARAGGQGGQPQHF	TGCAGTGCTAGAGCGGGGGGACAGGGCGGTCAGCCCCAGCATTTT
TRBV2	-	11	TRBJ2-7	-	CAGNYEGEQYF	TGTGCCGGAAACTATGAAGGCGAGCAGTACTTC
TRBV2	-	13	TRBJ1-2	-	CASSEEGGYGYTF	TGTGCCAGCAGTGAAGAGGGGGGCTATGGCTACACCTTC
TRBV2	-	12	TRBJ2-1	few	CASSDAVNEQFF	TGTGCCAGCAGTGACGCCGTAAATGAGCAGTTCTTC
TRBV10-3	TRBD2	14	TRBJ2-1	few	CANWTSGKDNEQFF	TGTGCCAATTGGACTAGCGGGAAGGACAATGAGCAGTTCTTC
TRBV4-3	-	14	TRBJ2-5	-	CASSRGLGVETQYF	TGCGCCAGCAGCCGAGGGCTGGGGGTAGAGACCCAGTACTTC
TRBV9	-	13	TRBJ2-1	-	CASSVVVNDEQFF	TGTGCCAGCAGCGTAGTAGTAAACGATGAGCAGTTCTTC
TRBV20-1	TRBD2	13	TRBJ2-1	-	CIARGGGYNEQFF	TGCATTGCTAGAGGCGGGGGTTACAATGAGCAGTTCTTC
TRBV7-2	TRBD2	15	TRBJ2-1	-	CASSETSGRFDEQFF	TGTGCCAGCAGCGAGACTAGCGGGAGGTTTGATGAGCAGTTCTTC
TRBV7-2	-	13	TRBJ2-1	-	CASSLEGADEQFF	TGTGCCAGCAGCTTAGAAGGCGCTGATGAGCAGTTCTTC
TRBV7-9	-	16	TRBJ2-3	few	CASSSPRRGGTDTQYF	TGTGCCAGCAGCTCCCCGCGGCGGGGCGGCACAGATACGCAGTATTTT
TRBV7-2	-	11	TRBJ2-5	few	CASSFRVTQYF	TGTGCCAGCAGCTTCCGTGTAACCCAGTACTTC
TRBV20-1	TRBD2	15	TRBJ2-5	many	CSATNLAGRQETQYF	TGCAGTGCTACAAATCTAGCGGGGAGACAAGAGACCCAGTACTTC